This T cell receptor (beta chain) was recorded in a study of T cells in Graves' hyperthyroidism and ophthalmopathy. For the study at large: Before any treatment, at initial diagnosis, peripheral blood was collected.

Together with thyroid ultrasound, orbital computed tomography, serum thyroxine and TRAb, clinical symptoms were used for diagnoses. Whole-study results and caveats: From stable hyperthyroidism, ophthalmopathy was set apart by a 13 V-J model.

The CDR3 runs 15 residues. Germline V lookup: CDR1 KGHSH, CDR2 LQKENI. Trimming stripped 0 bases from V and 6 bases from J, with 15 bases between. This clonotype has just a few counts. Its specificity is not known. TCR beta CDR3 regions were amplified from RNA. The study used the HTBI primer set for a first-round RT-PCR of the TCR CDR3. TCRdb reanalysed the multiplex PCR reads using MiXCR and keeps one entry per CDR3 protein. The repertoire consists of approximately 330,000 distinct CDR3 sequences, with roughly 15% occurring once and the leading ten covering 30% to 40%. J is TRBJ2-7 and V is TRBV18; D might be TRBD1 (6 bases). The specimen sequenced was blood. The sequence came from a woman between 40 and 55 years old with Graves' ophthalmopathy. The CDR3 sequence: CASSPPGAGLGEQYF. CDR3 DNA: TGTGCCAGCTCACCACCGGGGGCAGGGCTAGGCGAGCAGTACTTC.